A selection of T cell receptor beta chains follows, all from one sample in a study of identical twins. Each CDR3 protein gets one entry after TCRdb re-called the 5' RACE reads with MiXCR. This table holds 1.5 million to 2 million distinct CDR3 sequences, around 29% found once. Input material: cord blood. The origin of the receptors is a newborn girl in good health. Both conserved end residues are part of each CDR3. A D gene is named only where the DNA matches it firmly. Size is omitted from some rows. Given values are once, few, many or a class for expanded clones.

V	length	D	J	size	DNA	CDR3
TRBV24-1	15	TRBD1	TRBJ2-1	.	TGTGCCACCAGTGCCCCGGGACAGGGGAACAATGAGCAGTTCTTC	CATSAPGQGNNEQFF
TRBV5-6	14	.	TRBJ1-1	.	TGTGCCAGCAGCTTGGGGGCGAAGGACACTGAAGCTTTCTTT	CASSLGAKDTEAFF
TRBV6-6	13	TRBD1	TRBJ1-5	many	TGTGCCAGCAGAACAGGGGTCAATCAGCCCCAGCATTTT	CASRTGVNQPQHF
TRBV5-1	16	.	TRBJ2-7	.	TGCGCCAGCAGCTTAGATTCAGGACTTATAACCTACGAGCAGTACTTC	CASSLDSGLITYEQYF
TRBV7-2	14	.	TRBJ2-7	many	TGTGCCAGCAGCCGACAGGCAAGCTCCTACGAGCAGTACTTC	CASSRQASSYEQYF
TRBV5-1	13	.	TRBJ2-1	.	TGCGCCAGCAGCTTGGTCCCGGTGGACGAGCAGTTCTTC	CASSLVPVDEQFF
TRBV4-2	13	.	TRBJ2-5	.	TGTGCCAGCAGCCAGGTGGGCAAAGAGACCCAGTACTTC	CASSQVGKETQYF
TRBV7-6	15	.	TRBJ1-6	many	TGTGCCAGCAGCTTAGGACAGGACTATAATTCACCCCTCCACTTT	CASSLGQDYNSPLHF
TRBV20-1	15	.	TRBJ2-3	.	TGCAGTGCTAGACCTTGGGGACGCTACACAGATACGCAGTATTTT	CSARPWGRYTDTQYF
TRBV6-1	17	.	TRBJ1-2	.	TGTGCCAGCAGTGAAATTGCTTGGGGGGCAACTAACTATGGCTACACCTTC	CASSEIAWGATNYGYTF
TRBV6-1	15	TRBD2	TRBJ2-3	many	TGTGCCAGCAGTGCGGGACTAGCGGGCACAGATACGCAGTATTTT	CASSAGLAGTDTQYF
TRBV3-1	17	TRBD2	TRBJ2-7	.	TGTGCCAGCAGCCAAGGCCCTCCGGGACTAGCAGTATACGAGCAGTACTTC	CASSQGPPGLAVYEQYF
TRBV20-1	16	TRBD2	TRBJ2-1	.	TGCAGTGGTAGAACGAGGCGGGGGAGCTCCTACAATGAGCAGTTCTTC	CSGRTRRGSSYNEQFF
TRBV13	14	.	TRBJ2-5	.	TGTGCCAGCAGCGCTGACAGGTACCAAGAGACCCAGTACTTC	CASSADRYQETQYF
TRBV5-1	15	TRBD1	TRBJ2-3	few	TGCGCCAGCAGCCGAGCGACAGGGGGCGCAGATACGCAGTATTTT	CASSRATGGADTQYF
TRBV6-5	13	.	TRBJ2-7	many	TGTGCCAGCAGTTACCTAGGCTCCTACGAGCAGTACTTC	CASSYLGSYEQYF
TRBV7-9	13	.	TRBJ2-2	.	TGTGCCAGCCGCTCAGGGGAAGGCGGGGAGCTGTTTTTT	CASRSGEGGELFF
TRBV3-1	19	TRBD1	TRBJ1-5	.	TGTGCCAGCAGCCAGACCGGGACAGGTTGGTCCATGGGCGATCAGCCCCAGCATTTT	CASSQTGTGWSMGDQPQHF
TRBV2	16	TRBD2	TRBJ2-5	.	TGTGCCAGCATACTAGCGGGGTCTAGCTCCTACAATGAGCAGTACTTC	CASILAGSSSYNEQYF
TRBV12-3/TRBV12-4	17	TRBD1	TRBJ2-1	few	TGTGCCAGCAGTTTAGCTCCCGGGACAGGGGTATACAATGAGCAGTTCTTC	CASSLAPGTGVYNEQFF
TRBV27	16	TRBD2	TRBJ2-7	.	TGTGCCAGCAGTCCCCGGACTAGCAGCTCCTACAATGAGCAGTACTTC	CASSPRTSSSYNEQYF
TRBV12-3/TRBV12-4	13	.	TRBJ2-4	.	TGTGCCAGCAGTTCGGCCTTTATGGACATTCAGTACTTC	CASSSAFMDIQYF
TRBV19	16	TRBD1	TRBJ1-4	.	TGTGCCAGTCTCGACAGGGGGCGCGGGCAGGGAGAAAAACTGTTTTTT	CASLDRGRGQGEKLFF
TRBV10-3	13	TRBD1	TRBJ2-1	.	TGTGCCATTATGGACAGGGGGCAAAATGAGCAGTTCTTC	CAIMDRGQNEQFF
TRBV2	16	TRBD2	TRBJ2-1	few	TGTGCCAGCAGCTCGACTAGCGGGGCATCCTACAATGAGCAGTTCTTC	CASSSTSGASYNEQFF
TRBV28	18	TRBD2	TRBJ2-3	many	TGTGCCAGCACCACGGGAACTAGCGGGAGAAGTTTAACAGATACGCAGTATTTT	CASTTGTSGRSLTDTQYF
TRBV7-2	15	.	TRBJ1-1	.	TGTGCCAGCAGCTTAGAATTCGGCAGGAACACTGAAGCTTTCTTT	CASSLEFGRNTEAFF
TRBV9	15	.	TRBJ1-6	few	TGTGCCAGCAGCGTAGGTGTCAGCGATAATTCACCCCTCCACTTT	CASSVGVSDNSPLHF
TRBV20-1	14	TRBD1	TRBJ2-7	.	TGCAGTGCTAACCGGGACAGGGGAACCTACGAGCAGTACTTC	CSANRDRGTYEQYF
TRBV20-1	10	.	TRBJ2-7	many	TGCAGTGCTAGGATCTACGAGCAGTACTTC	CSARIYEQYF
TRBV7-2	14	.	TRBJ2-3	.	TGTGCCAGCAGCCCGAGGTGGGGGTCAGATACGCAGTATTTT	CASSPRWGSDTQYF
TRBV6-2/TRBV6-3	13	.	TRBJ2-7	.	TGTGCCAGCTGTCGGGGGCACTCCTACGAGCAGTACTTC	CASCRGHSYEQYF
TRBV7-9	15	TRBD2	TRBJ2-1	.	TGTGCCAGTCTTCCCGGGACTAGGCGTTACAATGAGCAGTTCTTC	CASLPGTRRYNEQFF
TRBV27	15	.	TRBJ2-7	many	TGTGCCAGCAGTCCCACCGGGACATCCTCCTACGAGCAGTACTTC	CASSPTGTSSYEQYF
TRBV27	16	TRBD2	TRBJ2-3	.	TGTGCCAGCAGCCTCACTAGCGGGACCTCTCCGAATACGCAGTATTTT	CASSLTSGTSPNTQYF
TRBV7-8	17	TRBD1	TRBJ2-7	few	TGTGCCAGCAGCTTCTTGTTACTTGGACAGGGGAACGACGAGCAGTACTTC	CASSFLLLGQGNDEQYF
TRBV20-1	12	.	TRBJ1-2	few	TGCAGTGCTAGTCGGAGGACCTATGGCTACACCTTC	CSASRRTYGYTF